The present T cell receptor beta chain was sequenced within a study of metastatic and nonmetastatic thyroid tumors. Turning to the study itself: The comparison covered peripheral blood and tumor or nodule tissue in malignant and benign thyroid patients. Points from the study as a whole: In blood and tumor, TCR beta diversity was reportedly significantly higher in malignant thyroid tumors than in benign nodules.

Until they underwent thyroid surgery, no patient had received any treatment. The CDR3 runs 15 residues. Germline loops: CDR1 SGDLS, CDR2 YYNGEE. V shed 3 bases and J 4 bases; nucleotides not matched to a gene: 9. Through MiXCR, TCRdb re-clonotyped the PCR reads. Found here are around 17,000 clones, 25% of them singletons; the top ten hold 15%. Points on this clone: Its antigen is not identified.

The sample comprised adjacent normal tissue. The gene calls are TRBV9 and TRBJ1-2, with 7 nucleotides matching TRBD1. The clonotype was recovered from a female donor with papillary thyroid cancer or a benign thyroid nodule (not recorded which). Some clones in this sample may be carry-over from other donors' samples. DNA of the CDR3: TGTGCCAGCAGCGGTCCTGGACAGGCTCCCTATGGCTACACCTTC. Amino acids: CASSGPGQAPYGYTF. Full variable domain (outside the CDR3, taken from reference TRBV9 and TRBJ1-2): DSGVTQTPKHLITATGQRVTLRCSPRSGDLSVYWYQQSLDQGLQFLIQYYNGEERAKGNILERFSAQQFPDLHSELNLSSLELGDSALYFCASSGPGQAPYGYTFGSGTRLTVV.